The 29 T cell receptor beta chains below were found in one sample sequenced in a study of OX40 agonist ivuxolimab in advanced cancers. Using immunoSEQ multiplex PCR, the repertoire was profiled, and TCRdb retains in-frame clones only, with some absent. Altogether about 41,000 clones are present, 85% being singletons, with the ten largest covering roughly 40%. This material consisted of CD4+ or CD8+ T cells sorted from blood, taken in a trial of the OX40 agonist ivuxolimab. The receptors stem from an adult with an advanced solid tumor such as melanoma, head and neck, liver or kidney cancer.

V gene TRBV30 combines with J gene TRBJ2-4; 12 nucleotides match TRBD2. Germline V gene data show CDR1 as GTSNPN and CDR2 as SVGIG (reference sequence). This CDR3 comprises 14 residues. V lost 2 bases to trimming and J lost 16 bases; unmatched junction nucleotides: 12. CDR3 in DNA: TGTGCCTGGAGTTTTGGGGCTAGCGGGAGGGCCGTCTACTTC. Amino acid sequence: CAWSFGASGRAVYF.

Concerning this clone: In the same sample, other DNA sequences code for this CDR3. This sequence joins TRBV7-3 and TRBJ2-2; weak D call: TRBD1 (6 bases). Looked up from germline, CDR1 is SGHTA and CDR2 is FQGTGA. The CDR3 contains 14 residues. Trimming stripped 5 bases from V and 1 base from J, with 8 bases between. CDR3 DNA: TGTGCCAGCAGCCCGACAGGGAACACCGGGGAGCTGTTTTTT. This gives the protein CASSPTGNTGELFF.

This chain connects TRBV7-8 to TRBJ2-2, with D perhaps matching TRBD2 (5 bases). From germline, CDR1 is SGHVS and CDR2 FQNEAQ. The germline V and J ends were trimmed by 2 bases and 3 bases, with 10 bases remaining between them. The CDR3 is 15 residues long. The CDR3 DNA sequence: TGTGCCAGCAGCTTATTGAGCGGAGACACCGGGGAGCTGTTTTTT. It yields the protein CASSLLSGDTGELFF. Using reference TRBV7-8 and TRBJ2-2 for the parts outside the CDR3, the full variable domain is GAGVSQSPRYKVAKRGQDVALRCDPISGHVSLFWYQQALGQGPEFLTYFQNEAQLDKSGLPSDRFFAERPEGSVSTLKIQRTQQEDSAVYLCASSLLSGDTGELFFGEGSRLTVL.

The V call is TRBV7-8, the J call TRBJ2-7, with D possibly being TRBD2 (6 bases). This CDR3 is built from 14 residues. Germline loops: CDR1 SGHVS, CDR2 FQNEAQ. Trimming stripped 1 base from V and 4 bases from J, with 11 bases between. The CDR3 nucleotides read TGTGCCAGCAGCTTAGGGGAGGAGAGGTACGAGCAGTACTTC. Translating it yields CASSLGEERYEQYF.

This chain joins TRBV7-9 and TRBJ2-7; 7 nucleotides align to TRBD2. The length of the CDR3 is 14 residues. V gave up 0 bases and J gave up 4 bases; unmatched junction bases: 3. CDR1 and CDR2 (germline): SEHNR, FQNEAQ (reference sequence). CDR3 nucleotide sequence: TGTGCCAGCAGCTTAGCGCTCGGGGGGTACGAGCAGTACTTC. Its translation is CASSLALGGYEQYF.

The chain carries TRBV2 and TRBJ1-2; D unclear. CDR1 and CDR2 from the germline V gene are SNHLY and FYNNEI. The CDR3 is 14 residues long. V lost 1 base to trimming and J lost 0 bases, with 6 bases between them. CDR3 in amino acids: CASSEDKSNYGYTF. For the CDR3, the DNA is TGTGCCAGCAGTGAAGACAAGTCTAACTATGGCTACACCTTC.

This chain links TRBV6-1 with TRBJ1-3; D may be TRBD1 (6 bases). V was shortened by 5 bases and J by 3 bases, with 11 bases between the two germline ends. This CDR3 is 14 amino acids long. CDR1 and CDR2 (germline): MNHNS, SASEGT. The CDR3 protein is CASSSTGSGNTIYF. In DNA, the CDR3 is TGTGCCAGCAGTAGCACAGGGAGTGGAAACACCATATATTTT.

This sequence joins TRBV9 and TRBJ2-2; a possible D gene is TRBD1 (6 bases). Germline-derived CDR1 and CDR2 are SGDLS and YYNGEE. V was pared by 3 bases and J by 0 bases, with 9 bases between. The CDR3 totals 15 residues. The CDR3 DNA follows: TGTGCCAGCAGCGAGGGGACACCGAACACCGGGGAGCTGTTTTTT. As protein: CASSEGTPNTGELFF.

V gene TRBV7-2 combines with J gene TRBJ2-3, with 9 nucleotides matching TRBD2. Per the germline V gene, CDR1 is SGHTA and CDR2 is FQGNSA. The CDR3 has 15 residues. After removal of 4 bases from V and 6 bases from J, the junction contained 8 bases not matched to a gene. The CDR3 loop is CASSSDGTSWDTQYF. In DNA, the CDR3 is TGTGCCAGCAGCTCAGATGGGACTAGCTGGGATACGCAGTATTTT. The full variable domain, completed using reference TRBV7-2 and TRBJ2-3, is GAGVSQSPSNKVTEKGKDVELRCDPISGHTALYWYRQSLGQGLEFLIYFQGNSAPDKSGLPSDRFSAERTGGSVSTLTIQRTQQEDSAVYLCASSSDGTSWDTQYFGPGTRLTVL.

This chain connects TRBV5-5 to TRBJ2-7; D remains unclear. The CDR3 has 12 amino acids. Trimming left V 4 bases short and J 5 bases short, with 10 bases between. CDR1 is SGHKS, CDR2 YYEKEE, per germline (reference sequence). CDR3 nucleotide sequence: TGTGCCAGCAGCCCCTTAACGGACGAGCAGTACTTC. Amino acids: CASSPLTDEQYF.

The chain links TRBV2 to TRBJ1-2; D unresolved. Germline V CDR1 and CDR2: SNHLY, FYNNEI. This CDR3 spans 17 amino acids. V lost 2 bases to trimming and J lost 0 bases, with 16 bases between them. The CDR3 spells CASSELGWSLANYGYTF. CDR3 nucleotides: TGTGCCAGCAGTGAATTGGGGTGGTCTCTAGCTAACTATGGCTACACCTTC.

The table lists this clone with a count of one. The V gene is TRBV27, the J gene TRBJ2-5; no clear D. Trimming removed 4 bases at V and 1 base at J, with 7 bases between. This CDR3 comprises 13 residues. CDR1 and CDR2 (germline): MNHEY, SMNVEV (reference sequence). CDR3 sequence reads: CASSSNFQETQYF. DNA of the CDR3: TGTGCCAGCAGTTCAAATTTCCAAGAGACCCAGTACTTC.

The rearrangement links TRBV15 to TRBJ1-6, with D possibly TRBD1 on 5 matching bases. Deletions cut 0 bases from V and 8 bases from J, with 8 bases between. The CDR3 spans 14 residues. Germline V gene lookup returns CDR1 LNHNV and CDR2 YYDKDF (reference sequence). CDR3 sequence: CATSRERGYSPLHF. The CDR3 DNA sequence: TGTGCCACCAGCAGAGAGAGGGGTTATTCACCCCTCCACTTT.

The chain recombines TRBV11-2 with TRBJ2-3; 11 nucleotides agree with TRBD2. V lost 1 base and J lost 4; bases outside the gene matches: 7. CDR1 is SGHAT and CDR2 is FQNNGV in the germline V gene. The CDR3 extends over 17 amino acids. CDR3: CASSLALLAGVPDTQYF. The CDR3 DNA follows: TGTGCCAGCAGCTTAGCATTACTAGCGGGAGTCCCAGATACGCAGTATTTT.

This clone rates as large. The chain employs TRBV9 and TRBJ2-1; 7 positions match TRBD2. V shed 0 bases, J shed 10 bases, and the junction held 13 bases outside the gene matches. Germline-derived CDR1 and CDR2 are SGDLS and YYNGEE. CDR3 size: 16 residues. The CDR3, as DNA: TGTGCCAGCAGCGTAGCTGGGTCTAGCGGACTGGCAGAGCAGTTCTTC. Translated: CASSVAGSSGLAEQFF.

This chain connects TRBV7-9 to TRBJ1-4, with no clear D. The CDR3 runs to 13 residues. CDR1 SEHNR and CDR2 FQNEAQ come from the germline V gene (reference sequence). V lost 5 bases and J 8 bases, leaving 12 bases between the germline ends. The CDR3 bases are TGTGCCAGCAGCCTTCTAGGCGGAGAAAAACTGTTTTTT. It is translated as CASSLLGGEKLFF.

The V gene is TRBV27, the J gene TRBJ1-1, with TRBD1 as a possible D gene (5 bases). The CDR3 is made up of 15 amino acids. Germline CDR1 reads MNHEY; CDR2 reads SMNVEV (reference sequence). The V and J ends lost 10 bases and 4 bases respectively, with 22 bases between them. The CDR3 region is CATRAGTVLSTEAFF. CDR3 DNA: TGTGCCACCCGAGCCGGGACGGTACTGTCCACTGAAGCTTTCTTT.

The J gene is TRBJ2-1, the V gene TRBV19; D ambiguous. Trimming removed 2 bases from V and 4 bases from J, with 3 bases in between. This CDR3 has 12 residues. Germline CDR1 reads LNHDA; CDR2 reads SQIVND (reference sequence). This CDR3 reads CASSIKYNEQFF. The CDR3 nucleotides read TGTGCCAGTAGTATAAAGTACAATGAGCAGTTCTTC.

The chain has TRBV5-4 and TRBJ2-2, with 9 positions matching TRBD2. Germline V CDR1 and CDR2: SGHNT, YYREEE (reference sequence). Trimming cost V 3 bases and J 5 bases; bases outside gene matches: 5. The length of the CDR3 is 15 residues. The CDR3 region has the DNA TGTGCCAGCAGCTCCGGGACTAGCCGTACCGGGGAGCTGTTTTTT. Translated, it gives CASSSGTSRTGELFF.

V usage is TRBV7-2 and J usage is TRBJ2-3; TRBD2 matches 8 bases. This CDR3 region has 16 residues. Germline V gene lookup returns CDR1 SGHTA and CDR2 FQGNSA. The trim removed 1 base at V and 0 bases at J, leaving 3 bases unmatched. The CDR3 DNA is TGTGCCAGCAGCTTAGGACTAGCGCCTAGCACAGATACGCAGTATTTT. Its translation is CASSLGLAPSTDTQYF.

The chain uses TRBV10-2 and TRBJ2-7; D tentatively fits TRBD1 or TRBD2 (5 bases each). This CDR3 spans 13 amino acids. Germline V lookup: CDR1 WSHSY, CDR2 SAAADI. V was shortened by 8 bases and J by 5 bases, with 16 bases between the two germline ends. Written as DNA, the CDR3 is TGCGCCAGCCGAGTGGGGGTGAGGGACGAGCAGTACTTC. This gives the protein CASRVGVRDEQYF.

The CDR3 DNA follows: TGTGCCAGCACTAACCACGGGACAGATGGTGGCTACACCTTC. It encodes CASTNHGTDGGYTF. The chain joins TRBV2 to TRBJ1-2; 7 positions agree with TRBD1. Germline V gene lookup returns CDR1 SNHLY and CDR2 FYNNEI. The J segment lost 7 bases and the V segment lost 7 bases, leaving 12 bases of the junction unmatched. CDR3 length: 14 amino acids.

The V call is TRBV28, the J call TRBJ2-7; 8 bases map to TRBD2. Germline values: CDR1 MDHEN, CDR2 SYDVKM. J gave up 7 bases and V 10 bases, and 18 bases lay outside the gene matches. The CDR3 is made up of 15 amino acids. The CDR3 loop is CATSQEGRGVWEQYF. As DNA, the CDR3 is TGTGCCACCTCCCAGGAAGGGCGGGGGGTGTGGGAGCAGTACTTC. Full variable domain (missing parts from reference TRBV28 and TRBJ2-7): DVKVTQSSRYLVKRTGEKVFLECVQDMDHENMFWYRQDPGLGLRLIYFSYDVKMKEKGDIPEGYSVSREKKERFSLILESASTNQTSMYLCATSQEGRGVWEQYFGPGTRLTVT.

The genes are TRBV5-1 and TRBJ1-1; 10 positions agree with TRBD1. V gave up 4 bases and J gave up 6 bases; unmatched junction bases: 9. There are 15 residues in the CDR3. Germline loops: CDR1 SGHRS, CDR2 YFSETQ. The chain's CDR3 is CASSLRQGANPEAFF. DNA for the CDR3: TGCGCCAGCAGCCTGCGACAGGGGGCAAATCCTGAAGCTTTCTTT. Based on the CDR3 plus reference TRBV5-1 and TRBJ1-1, the full variable domain is KAGVTQTPRYLIKTRGQQVTLSCSPISGHRSVSWYQQTPGQGLQFLFEYFSETQRNKGNFPGRFSGRQFSNSRSEMNVSTLELGDSALYLCASSLRQGANPEAFFGQGTRLTVV.

The rearrangement joins TRBV5-1 to TRBJ1-2, with D possibly TRBD1 on 5 matching bases. Germline-derived CDR1 and CDR2 are SGHRS and YFSETQ. The CDR3 runs 14 residues. Trimming left V 3 bases short and J 4 bases short, with 13 bases between. The CDR3: CASSWDGAAYGYTF. DNA of the CDR3: TGCGCCAGCAGCTGGGACGGGGCGGCCTATGGCTACACCTTC.

The V call is TRBV15, the J call TRBJ2-7; D is perhaps TRBD2 (6 bases). The V end was cut by 1 base, the J end by 3 bases, with 13 bases between. The germline gives CDR1 LNHNV, CDR2 YYDKDF (reference sequence). This CDR3 is built from 15 residues. The CDR3 region has the DNA TGTGCCACCAGCAGAGGAGTTTGGGGGGTCTACGAGCAGTACTTC. This codes for CATSRGVWGVYEQYF.

The chain carries TRBV10-3 and TRBJ1-5; D gene ambiguous. The CDR3 covers 13 residues. Germline V gene data show CDR1 as ENHRY and CDR2 as SYGVKD. Trimming cost V 3 bases and J 4 bases, with 7 bases left between them. The chain's CDR3 is CAISDRENQPQHF. The CDR3 DNA follows: TGTGCCATCAGTGATAGGGAAAATCAGCCCCAGCATTTT.

The V and J genes are TRBV19 and TRBJ1-5; D gene uncertain. The CDR3 totals 13 residues. V was clipped by 9 bases and J by 3 bases, with 12 bases between them. Germline lookup yields CDR1 LNHDA and CDR2 SQIVND (reference sequence). The chain's CDR3 is CASYEGNNQPQHF. The CDR3 nucleotides are TGTGCCAGCTACGAAGGTAACAATCAGCCCCAGCATTTT.

V and J are TRBV9 and TRBJ1-1, with D maybe TRBD1 (6 bases). Germline V gene data show CDR1 as SGDLS and CDR2 as YYNGEE. V lost 4 bases, J lost 2 bases, and 15 bases lay in between. This CDR3 is 15 amino acids long. CDR3 in amino acids: CASSPRDNRNTEAFF. CDR3 coding DNA: TGTGCCAGCAGCCCCAGGGACAACCGAAACACTGAAGCTTTCTTT.